The clone carrying this T cell receptor beta chain is judged medium-sized (0.01 to 0.1%). Its antigen remains unknown. V dropped 3 bases and J dropped 4 bases, with 10 bases sitting between them. The CDR3 is 13 residues long. Time point denoted: longitudinal time-point 2. Unsorted libraries were prepared from 2 million PBMCs that had been stored at -80 C. These data come from a study of neurological immune-mediated disorders. Whole-study results and caveats: Healthy controls had more TCR clonal expansion than multiple sclerosis, which showed the least, whereas HTLV-1-associated myelopathy showed the most. The absence of any CDR3 amino acid sequence shared by expanded clones across subjects suggests that repertoires were private in all groups.

Synthesis of cDNA was carried out by template-switch 5'RACE. The reaction used 10-nucleotide random UMIs. TCRdb reanalysed the 5' RACE reads using MiXCR and keeps one entry per CDR3 protein. The sample includes about 33,000 distinct CDR3 sequences, 13% of them seen just once. The origin of this receptor is a woman aged 40-49 years in good health. The chain recombines TRBV12-3 or TRBV12-4 with TRBJ2-7; D perhaps matches TRBD1 (5 bases). The sample comprised PBMCs. The CDR3 is CASSFSGSYEQYF. CDR3 in DNA: TGTGCCAGCAGTTTCTCAGGGTCTTACGAGCAGTACTTC.